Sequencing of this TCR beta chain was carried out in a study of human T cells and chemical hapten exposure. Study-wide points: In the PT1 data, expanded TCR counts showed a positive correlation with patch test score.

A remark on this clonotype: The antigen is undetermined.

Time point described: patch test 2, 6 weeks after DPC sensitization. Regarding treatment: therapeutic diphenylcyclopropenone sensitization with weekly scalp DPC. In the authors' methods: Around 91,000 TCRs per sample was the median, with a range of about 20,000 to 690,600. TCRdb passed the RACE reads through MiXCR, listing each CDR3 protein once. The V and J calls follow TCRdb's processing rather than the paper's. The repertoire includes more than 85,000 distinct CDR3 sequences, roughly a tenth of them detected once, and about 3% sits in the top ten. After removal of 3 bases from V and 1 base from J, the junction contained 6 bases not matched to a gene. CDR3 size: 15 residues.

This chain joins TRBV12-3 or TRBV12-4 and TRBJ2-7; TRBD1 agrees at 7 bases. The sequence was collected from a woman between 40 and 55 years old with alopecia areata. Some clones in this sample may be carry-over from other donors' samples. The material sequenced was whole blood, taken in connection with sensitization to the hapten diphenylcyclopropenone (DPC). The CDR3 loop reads CASSFQGTVSYEQYF. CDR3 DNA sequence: TGTGCCAGCAGTTTCCAGGGGACAGTATCCTACGAGCAGTACTTC.